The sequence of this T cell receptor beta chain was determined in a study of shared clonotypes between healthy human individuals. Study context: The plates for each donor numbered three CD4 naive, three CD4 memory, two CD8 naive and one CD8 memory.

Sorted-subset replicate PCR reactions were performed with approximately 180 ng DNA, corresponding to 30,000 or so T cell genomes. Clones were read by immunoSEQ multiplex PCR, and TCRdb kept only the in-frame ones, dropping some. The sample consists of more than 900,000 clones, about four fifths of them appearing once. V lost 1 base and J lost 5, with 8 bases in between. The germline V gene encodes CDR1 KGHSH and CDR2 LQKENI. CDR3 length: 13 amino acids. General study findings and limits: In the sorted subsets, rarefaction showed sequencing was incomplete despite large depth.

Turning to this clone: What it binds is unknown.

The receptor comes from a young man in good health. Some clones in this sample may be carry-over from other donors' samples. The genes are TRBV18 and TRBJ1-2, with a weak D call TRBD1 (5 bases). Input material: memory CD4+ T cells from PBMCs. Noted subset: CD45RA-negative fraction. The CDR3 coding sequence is TGTGCCAGCTCACCACAGGGGTATTATGGCTACACCTTC. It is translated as CASSPQGYYGYTF.